Listed here are 28 T cell receptor beta chains from one sample, sequenced in a study of pediatric ulcerative colitis. Profiled with immunoSEQ multiplex PCR; TCRdb holds only in-frame clones, not every one. The profile covers about 36,000 clones, with about three quarters appearing a single time and about 0.7% taken by the ten largest. During colonoscopy, one to two rectal pinch biopsies were collected. Sample: gut tissue. These receptors all come from a boy younger than 18 with moderate ulcerative colitis.

V gene TRBV5-1 combines with J gene TRBJ2-3; the D is unclear. Germline assignment: CDR1 SGHRS and CDR2 YFSETQ. The CDR3 runs 15 residues. The V end lost 0 bases, the J end lost 1 base, and 9 bases lay between the germline ends. The CDR3 bases are TGCGCCAGCAGCTTGGTGCCCTGGGGCACAGATACGCAGTATTTT. This gives the protein CASSLVPWGTDTQYF.

By its share, this clone is medium-sized. The chain has TRBV21-1 and TRBJ2-7; TRBD1, as called in the table, went unchecked against the DNA. TRBV21-1 is designated a pseudogene. This CDR3 is 15 amino acids long. This CDR3 reads CASNEQGDLSYEQYF. CDR3 DNA sequence: TGTGCCAGCAACGAACAGGGGGACCTCTCCTACGAGCAGTACTTC.

The rearrangement links TRBV2 to TRBJ2-3, with TRBD2 matching 13 bases. This CDR3 comprises 17 residues. The ends lost 5 bases at V and 3 bases at J; junction bases unmatched: 8. Germline CDR1 is SNHLY and CDR2 is FYNNEI. As DNA, the CDR3 is TGTGCCAGCAGTAGCCCGGAGGGACTAGCGGGGACAGATACGCAGTATTTT. It is translated as CASSSPEGLAGTDTQYF.

In this sample, this clone turned up once. The chain couples TRBV5-1 to TRBJ1-4, with 7 nucleotides matching TRBD1. The germline V gene has CDR1 SGHRS and CDR2 YFSETQ. V trimming: 3 bases; J trimming: 8 bases; junction bases outside the gene matches: 7. The CDR3 has 14 residues. CDR3: CASSSQGVEEKLFF. The CDR3 DNA is TGCGCCAGCAGCTCTCAGGGGGTGGAAGAAAAACTGTTTTTT.

The chain recombines TRBV6-5 with TRBJ2-3, with D perhaps TRBD1 (6 bases). Germline CDR1 is MNHEY and CDR2 is SVGAGI. V was shortened by 2 bases and J by 2 bases, with 8 bases between the two germline ends. The CDR3 extends over 14 amino acids. CDR3 region: CASSYQGTTDTQYF. The CDR3 DNA reads TGTGCCAGCAGTTACCAGGGGACCACAGATACGCAGTATTTT.

The chain employs TRBV18 and TRBJ2-7, with 7 positions matching TRBD2. Germline V lookup: CDR1 KGHSH, CDR2 LQKENI. V lost 6 bases to trimming and J lost 4 bases; unmatched junction nucleotides: 12. This CDR3 is built from 15 residues. For the CDR3, the DNA is TGTGCCAGCTCCGGGACCGGACGGGGGGTTTACGAGCAGTACTTC. Its protein is CASSGTGRGVYEQYF.

The genes are TRBV7-3 and TRBJ2-1; D is unclear. V lost 1 base and J 0 bases, leaving 7 bases between the germline ends. The CDR3 runs 15 residues. Germline V CDR1 and CDR2: SGHTA, FQGTGA. The CDR3 reads CASSLRQSSYNEQFF. DNA for the CDR3: TGTGCCAGCAGCTTAAGGCAGAGCTCCTACAATGAGCAGTTCTTC.

The chain has TRBV7-9 and TRBJ2-3, with D tentatively TRBD2 (5 bases). The length of the CDR3 is 11 residues. Germline V lookup: CDR1 SEHNR, CDR2 FQNEAQ (reference sequence). Deletions cut 6 bases from V and 6 bases from J, with 7 bases between. CDR3 DNA: TGTGCCAGCAGGTCGGGGGATACGCAGTATTTT. Protein: CASRSGDTQYF.

V and J are TRBV20-1 and TRBJ2-1; possible D gene TRBD1, 6 bases. V dropped 5 bases and J dropped 8 bases, with 10 bases sitting between them. The CDR3 has 11 amino acids. In germline, CDR1 is DFQATT, CDR2 SNEGSKA (reference sequence). This CDR3 is CSAPDRYEQFF. As DNA, the CDR3 is TGCAGTGCTCCCGACAGGTATGAGCAGTTCTTC.

V usage is TRBV6-6 and J usage is TRBJ1-1; unclear D gene. The CDR3 spans 13 residues. Germline V gene lookup returns CDR1 MNHNY and CDR2 SVGAGI (reference sequence). V gave up 0 bases and J gave up 5 bases, with 7 bases separating them. The CDR3 region is CASSYSGITEAFF. DNA of the CDR3: TGTGCCAGCAGTTACTCGGGTATTACTGAAGCTTTCTTT.

This clone has a single count. The chain recombines TRBV7-8 with TRBJ2-1, with 9 nucleotides matching TRBD2. The CDR3 consists of 18 residues. The V segment lost 1 base and the J segment 2 bases; nucleotides outside the gene matches: 9. CDR1 is SGHVS and CDR2 is FQNEAQ in the germline V gene. CDR3 nucleotides: TGTGCCAGCAGCTTAGAGGGGCGGGAGGGCCTCACCTACAATGAGCAGTTCTTC. Translated: CASSLEGREGLTYNEQFF.

About this clone: A much larger clone differs from this one at a single base, so this may be a read error. The V call is TRBV7-2, the J call TRBJ2-7; the match to TRBD2 covers 13 bases. This CDR3 has 16 residues. V shed 3 bases and J 2 bases; nucleotides not matched to a gene: 4. The germline V gene has CDR1 SGHTA and CDR2 FQGNSA. CDR3 sequence: CASSFGLAGATYEQYF. CDR3 nucleotides: TGTGCCAGCAGCTTCGGACTAGCGGGGGCTACCTACGAGCAGTACTTC. Complete variable domain (other parts from reference TRBV7-2 and TRBJ2-7): GAGVSQSPSNKVTEKGKDVELRCDPISGHTALYWYRQSLGQGLEFLIYFQGNSAPDKSGLPSDRFSAERTGGSVSTLTIQRTQQEDSAVYLCASSFGLAGATYEQYFGPGTRLTVT.

The rearrangement joins TRBV6-5 to TRBJ2-7; D is ambiguous. CDR3 length: 13 amino acids. CDR1 is MNHEY and CDR2 is SVGAGI in the germline V gene. V lost 4 bases and J lost 1, with 8 bases in between. The CDR3 DNA follows: TGTGCCAGCAGTTCCCTTGGGTCCTACGAGCAGTACTTC. Protein sequence: CASSSLGSYEQYF.

The chain is built from TRBV5-1 and TRBJ2-7, with D possibly called TRBD1 or TRBD2 (5 bases each). Germline V CDR1 and CDR2: SGHRS, YFSETQ. The CDR3 extends over 13 amino acids. V was pared by 6 bases and J by 5 bases, with 15 bases between. The CDR3 DNA sequence: TGCGCCAGCACCGCGGGCCCAGGGAACGAGCAGTACTTC. The encoded protein is CASTAGPGNEQYF.

The V call is TRBV2, the J call TRBJ2-2; D is possibly TRBD1 (6 bases). This CDR3 comprises 14 residues. Germline CDR1 reads SNHLY; CDR2 reads FYNNEI. Trimming shortened V by 6 bases and J by 0 bases, and 8 bases separated the two germline ends. CDR3 nucleotide sequence: TGTGCCAGCAGAGACAGGCCGAACACCGGGGAGCTGTTTTTT. Amino acids: CASRDRPNTGELFF.

This clone has only one observation. The chain carries TRBV25-1 and TRBJ1-6, with a possible D match to TRBD1 (5 bases). The germline gives CDR1 MGHDK, CDR2 SYGVNS. Deletions cut 2 bases from V and 10 bases from J, with 9 bases between. CDR3 size: 13 residues. This CDR3 is CASSERDRSPLHF. The DNA of the CDR3 is TGTGCCAGCAGTGAAAGGGACCGATCACCCCTCCACTTT.

The rearrangement joins TRBV6-1 to TRBJ2-1, with D perhaps assigned TRBD1 or TRBD2 (6 bases each). Germline CDR1 MNHNS, CDR2 SASEGT. This CDR3 spans 17 amino acids. V was shortened by 4 bases and J by 0 bases, with 16 bases between the two germline ends. CDR3 residues: CASSGVLGGGSYNEQFF. The CDR3, as DNA: TGTGCCAGCAGTGGGGTTTTAGGGGGAGGCTCCTACAATGAGCAGTTCTTC.

The J gene is TRBJ2-5, the V gene TRBV7-9, with 11 positions matching TRBD2. V was pared by 1 base and J by 2 bases, with 6 bases of the junction left unmatched. CDR1 is SEHNR, CDR2 FQNEAQ, per germline (reference sequence). The CDR3 loop spans 17 amino acids. The chain's CDR3 is CASSLGLAGGVQETQYF. CDR3 nucleotides: TGTGCCAGCAGCTTAGGCCTAGCGGGAGGCGTACAAGAGACCCAGTACTTC.

The rearrangement uses TRBV7-2 and TRBJ1-4; unclear D gene. V was clipped by 1 base and J by 3 bases, with 12 bases between them. The germline V gene encodes CDR1 SGHTA and CDR2 FQGNSA. This CDR3 has 16 amino acids. The CDR3 DNA is TGTGCCAGCAGCTTAGGTCCGGGGTGGGCTAATGAAAAACTGTTTTTT. Its translation: CASSLGPGWANEKLFF.

Only a few counts were recorded for this clone. The chain employs TRBV5-1 and TRBJ2-1, with 8 nucleotides matching TRBD1. Per the germline V gene, CDR1 is SGHRS and CDR2 is YFSETQ. V shed 4 bases and J 5 bases; nucleotides not matched to a gene: 8. The CDR3 spans 15 residues. In DNA form, the CDR3 reads TGCGCCAGCAGCAATATACCGGGACAGGACAATGAGCAGTTCTTC. Its protein is CASSNIPGQDNEQFF.

The chain uses TRBV7-2 and TRBJ2-7, with TRBD2 matching 7 bases. There are 17 residues in the CDR3. Trimming removed 4 bases from V and 0 bases from J; junction bases left unmatched: 12. The germline gives CDR1 SGHTA, CDR2 FQGNSA. The CDR3 here is CASSSHGQRGPSYEQYF. For the CDR3, the DNA is TGTGCCAGCAGCTCCCACGGCCAGCGGGGACCCTCCTACGAGCAGTACTTC.

The V and J genes are TRBV2 and TRBJ2-7; 8 nucleotides line up with TRBD1. Germline lookup yields CDR1 SNHLY and CDR2 FYNNEI. V shed 8 bases and J 6 bases; nucleotides not matched to a gene: 9. The CDR3 runs 13 residues. The CDR3 loop reads CASYRQGSGEQYF. The CDR3 bases are TGTGCCAGCTACCGACAGGGGTCGGGCGAGCAGTACTTC. Using reference TRBV2 and TRBJ2-7 for the parts outside the CDR3, the full variable domain is EPEVTQTPSHQVTQMGQEVILRCVPISNHLYFYWYRQILGQKVEFLVSFYNNEISEKSEIFDDQFSVERPDGSNFTLKIRSTKLEDSAMYFCASYRQGSGEQYFGPGTRLTVT.

As concerns this clone: This CDR3 is also generated by other DNA sequences in the sample. The chain links TRBV5-6 to TRBJ1-1; 7 nucleotides match TRBD1. Germline values: CDR1 SGHDT, CDR2 YYEEEE. With 4 bases clipped from V and 6 bases from J, the junction kept 3 bases outside the gene matches. This CDR3 has 12 residues. CDR3 bases: TGTGCCAGCAGCCGCGACAGGGCTGAAGCTTTCTTT. Translated, it gives CASSRDRAEAFF.

The rearrangement links TRBV28 to TRBJ1-4, with 7 bases lining up with TRBD1. The CDR3 loop spans 15 amino acids. Trimming took 6 bases from V and 5 from J; bases not matched to a gene: 9. Germline CDR1 MDHEN, CDR2 SYDVKM. The CDR3 sequence is CASRRQGRRNEKLFF. DNA of the CDR3: TGTGCCAGCAGAAGACAGGGCCGTAGAAATGAAAAACTGTTTTTT.

The J gene is TRBJ2-7, the V gene TRBV6-1; D may be TRBD2 (6 bases). The CDR3 extends over 13 amino acids. With 5 bases removed from V and 6 bases from J, the gap between germline ends came to 14 bases. CDR1 is MNHNS and CDR2 is SASEGT in the germline V gene. CDR3 in DNA: TGTGCCAGCAGTCGACTAGATTTCGGCGAGCAGTACTTC. Protein sequence: CASSRLDFGEQYF.

A word on this clone: Germline is not matched at one junction end, which may reflect a read error. This sequence joins TRBV25-1 and TRBJ1-3; D is unresolved. Germline values: CDR1 MGHDK, CDR2 SYGVNS. This CDR3 contains 13 residues. The DNA for the CDR3 is TGTGCCAGTTCACCGAGCTCTGGGAACACCATATATTTT. This sequence encodes CASSPSSGNTIYF.

The rearrangement joins TRBV29-1 to TRBJ2-2; tentative D call: TRBD2 (5 bases). Germline V CDR1 and CDR2: SQVTM, ANQGSEA. V dropped 4 bases and J dropped 4 bases, with 13 bases sitting between them. The CDR3 extends over 14 amino acids. The CDR3 here is CSVGGRVSTGELFF. In DNA form, the CDR3 reads TGCAGCGTTGGAGGGCGAGTCAGCACCGGGGAGCTGTTTTTT.

A single count supports this clone. The chain has TRBV18 and TRBJ1-1; D is unresolved. V was shortened by 1 base and J by 8 bases, with 14 bases between the two germline ends. The CDR3 totals 14 residues. Per germline, CDR1 KGHSH and CDR2 LQKENI. CDR3 sequence reads: CASSPQFGRKEAFF. The CDR3 DNA sequence: TGTGCCAGCTCACCACAATTCGGACGGAAAGAAGCTTTCTTT.